This entry concerns a single T cell receptor (beta chain). The length of the CDR3 is 14 residues. The V and J ends lost 1 base and 2 bases respectively, with 7 bases between them. CDR1 is LGHNA and CDR2 is YSLEER in the germline V gene. The repertoire was sequenced with immunoSEQ multiplex PCR; TCRdb's copy has only in-frame clones and lacks some. In the table there are approximately 220,000 clones, approximately 90% of which are singletons. The data belong to a study of blood T cell repertoires in COVID-19. The receptor comes from a woman between 25 and 40 years old with acute COVID-19. The sample consisted of PBMCs or T cells enriched from blood (not recorded which). The chain combines TRBV4-3 with TRBJ2-3; D not resolved. The CDR3 nucleotides are TGCGCCAGCAGCCAAGTAGTACCCACAGATACGCAGTATTTT. It encodes CASSQVVPTDTQYF.